What follows is one T cell receptor (beta chain) and its context. These data belong to a study of blood T cell repertoires in COVID-19. The CDR3 is 16 amino acids. Germline V gene lookup returns CDR1 MDHEN and CDR2 SYDVKM. Between the trimmed V and J ends, which lost 2 bases and 10 bases, there was a span of 23 bases. Clones were read by immunoSEQ multiplex PCR, and TCRdb kept only the in-frame ones, dropping some. The table has about 70,000 clones, around 75% seen once. The TCR sequence derives from a man between 70 and 80 years old with acute or convalescent COVID-19. The chain joins TRBV28 to TRBJ1-2; the D is unclear. The sample taken for sequencing was peripheral blood. The CDR3 sequence: CASSLPPEGGKETYTF. The CDR3 DNA follows: TGTGCCAGCAGTTTACCCCCTGAAGGAGGGAAGGAGACCTACACCTTC.